The 27 T cell receptor beta chains presented below share a single source sample, sequenced in a study of shared clonotypes between healthy human individuals. This table comes from immunoSEQ multiplex PCR, and its TCRdb copy is limited to in-frame clones, with some not included. This sample has approximately 980,000 clones, with 60% to 85% found just once. Sequenced sample: memory CD4+ T cells sorted from blood. Stated subset: CD45RA-negative fraction. Receptors originate from a man younger than 35 in good health.

The rearrangement links TRBV2 to TRBJ2-5; D could derive from TRBD1 or TRBD2 (5 bases each). The germline gives CDR1 SNHLY, CDR2 FYNNEI. The CDR3 consists of 14 residues. V was cut by 6 bases and J by 2 bases, with 13 bases left in between. CDR3 amino acids: CASSRGRAQETQYF. The CDR3, as DNA: TGTGCCAGCAGCCGGGGCAGGGCACAAGAGACCCAGTACTTC.

This clone has ten or more counts. The chain joins TRBV30 to TRBJ1-6, with D possibly TRBD1 on 6 matching bases. Trimming shortened V by 6 bases and J by 6 bases, and 12 bases separated the two germline ends. The CDR3 spans 13 residues. In germline, CDR1 is GTSNPN, CDR2 SVGIG (reference sequence). In DNA, the CDR3 is TGTGCCTGCGCGACAGGTCTTAATTCACCCCTCCACTTT. Its protein is CACATGLNSPLHF.

V and J are TRBV2 and TRBJ2-7; D not resolved. CDR1 is SNHLY, CDR2 FYNNEI, per germline. Trimming took 4 bases from V and 7 from J, leaving 11 bases between them. This CDR3 spans 12 amino acids. CDR3 in amino acids: CASSGEVREQYF. CDR3 DNA sequence: TGTGCCAGCAGTGGGGAAGTGCGAGAGCAGTACTTC.

This sequence joins TRBV7-2 and TRBJ1-4; no firm D call. Germline V gene data show CDR1 as SGHTA and CDR2 as FQGNSA. Trimming cost V 5 bases and J 8 bases, with 12 bases left between them. This CDR3 comprises 13 residues. The chain's CDR3 is CASSPGLREKLFF. CDR3 in DNA: TGTGCCAGCAGCCCTGGATTAAGGGAAAAACTGTTTTTT.

The count of this clone is one. The same CDR3 arises from other DNA sequences in this sample as well. This chain connects TRBV5-4 to TRBJ1-1, with D possibly matching TRBD1 (6 bases). Germline-derived CDR1 and CDR2 are SGHNT and YYREEE (reference sequence). This CDR3 has 15 amino acids. V was clipped by 3 bases and J by 0 bases, with 12 bases between them. DNA of the CDR3: TGTGCCAGCAGCTCAATCGGGGGCCTGAACACTGAAGCTTTCTTT. The encoded protein is CASSSIGGLNTEAFF.

This clone was seen a few times. The gene calls are TRBV7-2 and TRBJ2-5; unclear D gene. V was cut by 3 bases and J by 1 base, with 6 bases left in between. This CDR3 comprises 13 residues. The germline CDR1 and CDR2 sequences are SGHTA and FQGNSA. The CDR3 DNA reads as TGTGCCAGCAGCTTTAGTACCCAAGAGACCCAGTACTTC. This translates into CASSFSTQETQYF.

The rearrangement joins TRBV5-1 to TRBJ1-6, with 7 bases identical to TRBD1. The germline V gene encodes CDR1 SGHRS and CDR2 YFSETQ. This CDR3 is built from 14 residues. The V segment lost 4 bases and the J segment 10 bases; nucleotides outside the gene matches: 8. CDR3 DNA: TGCGCCAGCAGCCCCTCCGGGACAGAGTCACCCCTCCACTTT. This translates into CASSPSGTESPLHF.

This clone has only a few counts. The chain is built from TRBV12-5 and TRBJ1-1; possibly TRBD1 for D (5 bases). The CDR3 covers 14 residues. Germline V lookup: CDR1 LGHNT, CDR2 FRNRAP. V was shortened by 2 bases and J by 5 bases, with 12 bases between the two germline ends. CDR3 amino acids: CASGLWGDRTEAFF. The CDR3 DNA reads as TGTGCTAGTGGTTTGTGGGGGGACCGGACTGAAGCTTTCTTT.

This clone was detected a few times. This chain connects TRBV5-1 to TRBJ2-4; the match to TRBD2 covers 12 bases. The length of the CDR3 is 16 residues. Germline V gene data show CDR1 as SGHRS and CDR2 as YFSETQ. Trimming removed 3 bases from V and 7 bases from J; junction bases left unmatched: 8. CDR3 sequence reads: CASSSASGRAGNIQYF. The DNA for the CDR3 is TGCGCCAGCAGCTCAGCTAGCGGGAGGGCCGGGAACATTCAGTACTTC.

V gene TRBV18 combines with J gene TRBJ1-5, with D hard to call. This CDR3 region has 13 residues. Trimming removed 2 bases at V and 7 bases at J, with 9 bases between. CDR1 KGHSH and CDR2 LQKENI come from the germline V gene. The DNA for the CDR3 is TGTGCCAGCTCACCAGGAATTACGCAGCCCCAGCATTTT. Translation gives CASSPGITQPQHF.

This sequence joins TRBV6-6 and TRBJ1-2; D is possibly TRBD1 (5 bases). Germline CDR1 and CDR2: MNHNY and SVGAGI (reference sequence). The CDR3 is 14 residues long. Trimming left V 0 bases short and J 4 bases short, with 9 bases between. In nucleotides, the CDR3 is TGTGCCAGCAGTTACTCGAGGGGAAGCTATGGCTACACCTTC. It codes for CASSYSRGSYGYTF.

The gene calls are TRBV6-1 and TRBJ1-6; D gene ambiguous. The V end was cut by 0 bases, the J end by 9 bases, with 9 bases between. This CDR3 is 14 amino acids long. Germline values: CDR1 MNHNS, CDR2 SASEGT. CDR3: CASSEAWLGSPLHF. CDR3 DNA sequence: TGTGCCAGCAGTGAAGCGTGGCTGGGTTCACCCCTCCACTTT.

J is TRBJ1-2 and V is TRBV5-4, with TRBD1 as a possible D gene (5 bases). Germline V CDR1 and CDR2: SGHNT, YYREEE (reference sequence). V was pared by 2 bases and J by 1 base, with 9 bases between. This CDR3 region has 14 residues. DNA of the CDR3: TGTGCCAGCAGCTTAATACAGGATAACTATGGCTACACCTTC. Protein product: CASSLIQDNYGYTF.

The V gene is TRBV11-3, the J gene TRBJ2-7; D not certain. The V gene's germline CDR1 is SGHNT and CDR2 YENEEA. Deletions cut 0 bases from V and 6 bases from J, with 9 bases between. CDR3 length equals 13 residues. The CDR3 region is CASSLEVTGEQYF. CDR3 DNA sequence: TGTGCCAGCAGCTTAGAGGTAACGGGCGAGCAGTACTTC.

This chain links TRBV25-1 with TRBJ2-7; possibly TRBD2 for D (6 bases). This CDR3 has 13 residues. The ends were cut back, 5 bases at V and 0 bases at J, with 8 bases in the middle. CDR1 and CDR2 (germline): MGHDK, SYGVNS. The CDR3 coding sequence is TGTGCCAGCAGTAGCGGGCCCTCCTACGAGCAGTACTTC. This encodes CASSSGPSYEQYF.

As to this clone: Distinct nucleotide sequences in the sample also encode this CDR3. The chain couples TRBV5-4 to TRBJ1-1, with 8 bases identical to TRBD1. The germline gives CDR1 SGHNT, CDR2 YYREEE (reference sequence). The V segment lost 4 bases and the J segment 2 bases; nucleotides outside the gene matches: 4. The CDR3 loop spans 14 amino acids. The CDR3 is CASSPGQGNTEAFF. The CDR3 DNA reads TGTGCCAGCAGCCCCGGACAGGGCAACACTGAAGCTTTCTTT.

Notes on this clone: This CDR3 is also generated by other DNA sequences in the sample. The chain is built from TRBV5-1 and TRBJ2-4, with TRBD2 as a possible D gene (5 bases). The V and J ends lost 1 base and 5 bases respectively, with 7 bases between them. Germline V CDR1 and CDR2: SGHRS, YFSETQ. The CDR3 totals 13 residues. DNA for the CDR3: TGCGCCAGCAGCTTGTCCGGGGAAAACATTCAGTACTTC. Amino acids: CASSLSGENIQYF.

The table lists this clone with a count of one. The chain joins TRBV2 to TRBJ2-1; D may be TRBD2 (5 bases). Germline CDR1 and CDR2: SNHLY and FYNNEI. The CDR3 extends over 17 amino acids. V was trimmed by 3 bases and J by 4 bases, leaving 19 bases between them. This CDR3 is CASSDPPSTGSYNEQFF. The CDR3 nucleotides are TGTGCCAGCAGTGACCCCCCTTCGACTGGGAGTTACAATGAGCAGTTCTTC.

The chain employs TRBV7-3 and TRBJ1-1; D unclear. V lost 2 bases to trimming and J lost 3 bases, with 7 bases between them. The CDR3 runs to 13 residues. Germline V lookup: CDR1 SGHTA, CDR2 FQGTGA. The CDR3 is CASSLVADTEAFF. In DNA form, the CDR3 reads TGTGCCAGCAGCTTAGTTGCAGACACTGAAGCTTTCTTT.

This chain joins TRBV5-6 and TRBJ1-2, with D perhaps TRBD1 (5 bases). In germline, CDR1 is SGHDT, CDR2 YYEEEE. CDR3 length equals 13 residues. The V end lost 2 bases, the J end lost 6 bases, and 11 bases lay between the germline ends. CDR3 protein: CASSFAREDGYTF. CDR3 DNA: TGTGCCAGCAGCTTTGCCAGGGAGGATGGCTACACCTTC.

In this sample, this clone turned up once. The genes are TRBV7-8 and TRBJ2-1; 8 bases map to TRBD2. Trimming removed 1 base from V and 12 bases from J; junction bases left unmatched: 2. CDR3 length equals 12 residues. In germline, CDR1 is SGHVS, CDR2 FQNEAQ. The CDR3 here is CASSLVAGGQFF. CDR3 DNA: TGTGCCAGCAGCTTAGTGGCGGGGGGGCAGTTCTTC.

This chain connects TRBV14 to TRBJ2-2; D unclear. V lost 10 bases, J lost 5 bases, and 8 bases lay in between. This CDR3 spans 11 amino acids. Germline V lookup: CDR1 SGHDN, CDR2 FVKESK. CDR3 coding DNA: TGTGCCATCCGACCGACCGGGGAGCTGTTTTTT. Its protein product is CAIRPTGELFF.

This clone was detected once. The chain joins TRBV6-5 to TRBJ2-1, with D possibly TRBD2 on 5 matching bases. The germline V and J ends were trimmed by 10 bases and 5 bases, with 18 bases remaining between them. Germline V gene lookup returns CDR1 MNHEY and CDR2 SVGAGI. The CDR3 has 14 amino acids. This CDR3 reads CATRRSGNDNEQFF. In DNA, the CDR3 is TGTGCCACTAGGAGGAGCGGAAATGACAATGAGCAGTTCTTC.

J is TRBJ2-2 and V is TRBV7-8, with TRBD1 as a possible D gene (5 bases). This CDR3 spans 13 amino acids. Germline CDR1 SGHVS, CDR2 FQNEAQ. Trimming stripped 5 bases from V and 9 bases from J, with 13 bases between. This CDR3 is CASSDSEVRELFF. The CDR3 DNA reads TGTGCCAGCAGCGACAGTGAGGTCCGGGAGCTGTTTTTT.

V and J are TRBV18 and TRBJ2-7; no reliable D call. Trimming left V 2 bases short and J 2 bases short, with 7 bases between. Germline CDR1 KGHSH, CDR2 LQKENI. There are 13 residues in the CDR3. This CDR3 reads CASSPGSAYEQYF. As DNA, the CDR3 is TGTGCCAGCTCACCAGGGTCTGCCTACGAGCAGTACTTC.

The CDR3 DNA is TGTGCCACCAGCAGTGGTTTTACAGCTAATCAGCCCCAGCATTTT. Its translation: CATSSGFTANQPQHF. The rearrangement links TRBV15 to TRBJ1-5, with unresolved D. Germline V lookup: CDR1 LNHNV, CDR2 YYDKDF (reference sequence). This CDR3 region has 15 residues. V lost 3 bases to trimming and J lost 4 bases, with 13 bases between them.

This clone appeared a few times. V is TRBV11-3 and J is TRBJ2-7, with D possibly TRBD2 on 5 matching bases. This CDR3 is built from 14 residues. Germline V lookup: CDR1 SGHNT, CDR2 YENEEA. Deletions cut 5 bases from V and 7 bases from J, with 18 bases between. The DNA for the CDR3 is TGTGCCAGCAGCCCATCCGGGATGACGAGGGAGCAGTACTTC. Translating gives CASSPSGMTREQYF.